This record looks at one T cell receptor (beta chain) sequence and its context. Its target is unknown. The sample is drawn from a study of blood T cells in healthy people across ages. Whole-study findings and limits: A roughly linear age-dependent decrease characterized TCR beta diversity per million T cells. Naive and antigen-experienced cells could not be conclusively compared, given unsorted PBMCs.

Per sample, extraction of total RNA gave at least 5.5 micrograms in every case. This CDR3 is built from 15 residues. CDR1 is SGHRS and CDR2 is YFSETQ in the germline V gene. V dropped 4 bases and J dropped 5; count of bases not matched to a gene: 10. Together with a sample-barcoded 5' primer, a J-beta primer mix was included in a second PCR lasting about 7 to 11 cycles. TCRdb analysed the 5' RACE reads with MiXCR anew, one entry per CDR3 protein. The data hold more than 650,000 distinct CDR3 sequences, with over 20% observed a single time. The sequenced sample was blood. The chain carries TRBV5-1 and TRBJ2-5; 8 positions match TRBD1. This sequence originates from a man between 70 and 80 years old in good health. The DNA of the CDR3 is TGCGCCAGCAGCAAAGAGGACAGGGCCTGGGAGACCCAGTACTTC. Protein product: CASSKEDRAWETQYF.